This T cell receptor (beta chain) is drawn from a study of blood T cell repertoires in COVID-19. Study-wide context: From the United States, Italy and Spain came samples of acute and convalescent COVID-19. Nucleic acid was either cDNA or gDNA, and it came from T cells, B-cell-depleted T cells, or PBMCs.

The CDR3 is made up of 15 amino acids. Trimming pared 3 bases from V and 0 bases from J, leaving 9 bases between. The V gene's germline CDR1 is SSHAT and CDR2 FNYEAQ (reference sequence). The table came from immunoSEQ multiplex PCR; TCRdb's copy has only in-frame clones and leaves some out. Of about 80,000 clones listed, more than 60% are singletons. This clone is a singleton in its sample. The chain uses TRBV7-7 and TRBJ2-1; TRBD1 might be the D (5 bases). The receptor comes from a human donor in a cohort sampled during active COVID-19. Sequenced: peripheral blood. The CDR3 region is CASSFGQGSYNEQFF. CDR3 nucleotide sequence: TGTGCCAGCAGCTTCGGGCAGGGCTCCTACAATGAGCAGTTCTTC.